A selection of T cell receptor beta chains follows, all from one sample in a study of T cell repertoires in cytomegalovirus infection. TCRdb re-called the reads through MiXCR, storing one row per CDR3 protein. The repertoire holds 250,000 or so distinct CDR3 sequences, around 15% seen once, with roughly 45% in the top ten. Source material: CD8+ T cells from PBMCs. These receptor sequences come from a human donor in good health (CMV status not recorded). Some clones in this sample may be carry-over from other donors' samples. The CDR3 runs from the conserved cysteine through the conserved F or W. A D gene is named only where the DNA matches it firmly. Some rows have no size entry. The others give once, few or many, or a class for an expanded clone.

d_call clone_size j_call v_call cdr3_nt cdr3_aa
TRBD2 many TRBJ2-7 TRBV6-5 TGTGCCAGCAGTTTCACCCCGTCTAGCGGGGGTGGCTACGAGCAGTACTTC CASSFTPSSGGGYEQYF
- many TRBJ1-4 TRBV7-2 TGTGCCAGCAGCTTAGAGGACAGACGAGTATTGAATGAAAAACTGTTTTTT CASSLEDRRVLNEKLFF
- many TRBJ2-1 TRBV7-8 TGTGCCAGCAGCTTAGCCGGGAACTCCTACAATGAGCAGTTCTTC CASSLAGNSYNEQFF
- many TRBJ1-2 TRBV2 TGTGCCAGCAGTGAAGACTATGGCTACACCTTC CASSEDYGYTF
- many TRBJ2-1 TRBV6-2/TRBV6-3 TGTGCCAGTCTGGTGTCGGCGGGCAATGAGCAGTTCTTC CASLVSAGNEQFF
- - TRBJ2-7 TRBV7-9 TGTGCCAGCAGCAATGGCGACAGCGAGCAGTACTTC CASSNGDSEQYF
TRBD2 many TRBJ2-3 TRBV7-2 TGTGCCAGCAGCCCAGGACTAGCGGGGACCACAGATACGCAGTATTTT CASSPGLAGTTDTQYF
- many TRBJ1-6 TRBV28 TGTGCCAGCAGTTTACCCCCAGGGCAAAGCTCCTATAATTCACCCCTCCACTTT CASSLPPGQSSYNSPLHF
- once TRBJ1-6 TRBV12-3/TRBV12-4 TGTGCCAGCAGTTTGGTACTGGGAAATTCACCCCTCCACTTT CASSLVLGNSPLHF
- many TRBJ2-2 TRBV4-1 TGCGCCAGCAGCCAAGATGTGGTAGGAAACACCGGGGAGCTGTTTTTT CASSQDVVGNTGELFF
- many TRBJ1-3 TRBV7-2 TGTGCCAGCAGCCCACTCAACCCCGGGGACACCATATATTTT CASSPLNPGDTIYF
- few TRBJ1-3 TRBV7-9 TGTGCCAGCGACCCGCTTCGAGACAGACACTACTCTGGAAACACCATATATTTT CASDPLRDRHYSGNTIYF
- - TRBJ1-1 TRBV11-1 TGTGCCAGCAGCTCGCCACCCGGGGGCCTCACTGAAGCTTTCTTT CASSSPPGGLTEAFF
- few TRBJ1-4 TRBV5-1 TGCGCCAGCAGCCAAGCGGGGGGGTATGAAAAACTGTTTTTT CASSQAGGYEKLFF
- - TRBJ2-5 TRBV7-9 TGTGCCAGCAGCCACCCGGACACCCTAGAGACCCAGTACTTC CASSHPDTLETQYF
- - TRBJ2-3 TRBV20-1 TGCAGTGCTAGGCTACCTTCTCCGGGCGTTTCCGTGCTAGGAGATACGCAGTATTTT CSARLPSPGVSVLGDTQYF
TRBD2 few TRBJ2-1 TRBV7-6 TGTGCCAGCAGCTCTACCACTGACCCTAGCGGGGGCCACTCCTACAATGAGCAGTTCTTC CASSSTTDPSGGHSYNEQFF
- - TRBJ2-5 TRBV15 TGTGCCACCAGCAGAGATCTGGGGACGGCCTCATTGGGGCAAGAGACCCAGTACTTC CATSRDLGTASLGQETQYF
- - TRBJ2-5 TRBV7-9 TGTGCCAGCAGCTTAACAGGGGAGGGCGAGACCCAGTACTTC CASSLTGEGETQYF
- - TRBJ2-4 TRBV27 TGTGCCAGCAGTACAGGGTCTCTAGCCAAAAACATTCAGTACTTC CASSTGSLAKNIQYF
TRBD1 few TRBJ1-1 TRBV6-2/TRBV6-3 TGTGCCAGCAGTTACCCTGGGACAGGGCGGTTCACTGAAGCTTTCTTT CASSYPGTGRFTEAFF
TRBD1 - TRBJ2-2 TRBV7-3 TGTGCCAGCAGCCCGGCGCCGGGACAGGGGGACACCGGGGAGCTGTTTTTT CASSPAPGQGDTGELFF
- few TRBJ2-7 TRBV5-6 TGTGCCAGCAGCTTGGAATTAGTCGGCAGGGCCTACGAGCAGTACTTC CASSLELVGRAYEQYF
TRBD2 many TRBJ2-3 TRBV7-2 TGTGCCAGCAGCCGACTAGCGGATACGCAGTATTTT CASSRLADTQYF
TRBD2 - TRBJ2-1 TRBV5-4 TGTGCCAGCAGCTTGGTCGGACTAGCGGGCAATGAGCAGTTCTTC CASSLVGLAGNEQFF
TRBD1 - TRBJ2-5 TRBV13 TGTGCCAGCAGCCAAAAGACAGGGGACGACCAAGAGACCCAGTACTTC CASSQKTGDDQETQYF
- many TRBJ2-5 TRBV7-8 TGTGCCAGCAGCTTTACAGAGACCCAGTACTTC CASSFTETQYF
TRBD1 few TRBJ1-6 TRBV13 TGTGCCAGCAGCCACGGGACAGGGGAGTCACCCCTCCACTTT CASSHGTGESPLHF
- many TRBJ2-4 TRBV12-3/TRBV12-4 TGTGCCAGCAGTTTATCCGGGGGTGGCTACAGAGCCAAAAACATTCAGTACTTC CASSLSGGGYRAKNIQYF
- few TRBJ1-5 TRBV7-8 TGTGCCAGCAGCCCCGCGGTGGAGGGGAATCAGCCCCAGCATTTT CASSPAVEGNQPQHF
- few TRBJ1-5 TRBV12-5 TGTGCTAGTGGTTTGGCCCAGCCCCAGCATTTT CASGLAQPQHF
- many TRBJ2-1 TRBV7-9 TGTGCCAGCAGTCGCCCGACTACCTACAATGAGCAGTTCTTC CASSRPTTYNEQFF
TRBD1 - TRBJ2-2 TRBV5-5 TGTGCCAGCAGCCGGACGGGACAGAGGGAGCTGTTTTTT CASSRTGQRELFF